This T cell receptor beta chain was identified in a study of response to subunit inactivated influenza vaccine. Study-wide points: Seasonal influenza vaccination, on each occasion, was suggested by the authors to recruit few new T cells.

Each CDR3 protein is one row after TCRdb ran MiXCR on the RT-PCR reads. The top ten clones hold over 10% of a sample with about half a million distinct CDR3 sequences, approximately 7.7% of them seen once. The table lists this clonotype with many counts. Antigen unknown. The source of this sequence is a man between 50 and 69 years old who received an inactivated influenza vaccine. This specimen was PBMCs from blood, taken less than 30 months after vaccination.

The CDR3 here is CAISGSETGRGETQYF. For the CDR3, the DNA is TGTGCCATCAGTGGATCAGAAACAGGCCGAGGAGAGACCCAGTACTTC. The chain is built from TRBV10-3 and TRBJ2-5, with TRBD1 as a possible D gene (5 bases). The CDR3 contains 16 residues. V dropped 4 bases and J dropped 4 bases, with 19 bases sitting between them. Germline loops: CDR1 ENHRY, CDR2 SYGVKD.